These 32 T cell receptor beta chains came from one sample sequenced in a study of T cell responses to AZD1222 COVID-19 vaccine. The repertoire was sequenced with immunoSEQ multiplex PCR; TCRdb's copy has only in-frame clones and lacks some. The table lists 60,000 to 65,000 clones, 65% to 85% of them singletons, with approximately 7% in the top ten. The specimen was peripheral blood, collected on day 0 of AZD1222 vaccination. These receptors were collected from an adult in good health.

The chain links TRBV12-5 to TRBJ2-2; D is ambiguous. Germline V gene sequence: CDR1 LGHNT, CDR2 FRNRAP. CDR3 length: 14 residues. V gave up 3 bases and J gave up 1 base, with 6 bases separating them. The CDR3 nucleotides are TGTGCTAGTGGTTTCTGGGGGAACACCGGGGAGCTGTTTTTT. Translation gives CASGFWGNTGELFF.

V is TRBV15 and J is TRBJ2-1; 7 bases align to TRBD1. From germline, CDR1 is LNHNV and CDR2 YYDKDF (reference sequence). This CDR3 has 15 amino acids. Trimming took 5 bases from V and 4 from J; bases not matched to a gene: 8. The DNA of the CDR3 is TGTGCCACCAGCCAGGCACAGGGGCTATACAATGAGCAGTTCTTC. This codes for CATSQAQGLYNEQFF.

This chain links TRBV5-1 with TRBJ1-4, with 7 bases aligning to TRBD1. The CDR3 is 15 residues long. Germline CDR1 is SGHRS and CDR2 is YFSETQ. The V gene end was trimmed by 4 bases and the J gene end by 4 bases; junction bases not matched to a gene: 7. For the CDR3, the DNA is TGCGCCAGCAGCACAGGGGAATTCGGTAATGAAAAACTGTTTTTT. Its translation: CASSTGEFGNEKLFF. Filled out from reference TRBV5-1 and TRBJ1-4, the complete variable domain reads KAGVTQTPRYLIKTRGQQVTLSCSPISGHRSVSWYQQTPGQGLQFLFEYFSETQRNKGNFPGRFSGRQFSNSRSEMNVSTLELGDSALYLCASSTGEFGNEKLFFGSGTQLSVL.

The chain recombines TRBV30 with TRBJ1-5; TRBD1 aligns across 8 bases. After removal of 3 bases from V and 0 bases from J, the junction contained 1 base not matched to a gene. CDR3 length equals 14 residues. Germline CDR1 is GTSNPN and CDR2 is SVGIG (reference sequence). The CDR3, as DNA: TGTGCCTGGAGCAGGGGGCTTAGCAATCAGCCCCAGCATTTT. Translated, it gives CAWSRGLSNQPQHF. The full variable domain, completed using reference TRBV30 and TRBJ1-5, is SQTIHQWPATLVQPVGSPLSLECTVEGTSNPNLYWYRQAAGRGLQLLFYSVGIGQISSEVPQNLSASRPQDRQFILSSKKLLLSDSGFYLCAWSRGLSNQPQHFGDGTRLSIL.

The chain combines TRBV5-5 with TRBJ2-7; no clear D gene. Germline CDR1 reads SGHKS; CDR2 reads YYEKEE (reference sequence). The CDR3 loop spans 16 amino acids. V was cut by 4 bases and J by 2 bases, with 19 bases left in between. The CDR3 sequence is CASSLLTPFAAYEQYF. The CDR3 region has the DNA TGTGCCAGCAGCCTCCTGACTCCCTTTGCAGCCTACGAGCAGTACTTC.

DNA for the CDR3: TGTGCCAGTAGCCGAGGGGGCTCTGGAAACACCATATATTTT. Translating gives CASSRGGSGNTIYF. V gene TRBV19 combines with J gene TRBJ1-3, with D perhaps TRBD1 (6 bases). Germline lookup yields CDR1 LNHDA and CDR2 SQIVND (reference sequence). The CDR3 is made up of 14 amino acids. V lost 6 bases and J 0 bases, leaving 9 bases between the germline ends. The entire variable domain, with the rest obtained from reference TRBV19 and TRBJ1-3, is as follows: DGGITQSPKYLFRKEGQNVTLSCEQNLNHDAMYWYRQDPGQGLRLIYYSQIVNDFQKGDIAEGYSVSREKKESFPLTVTSAQKNPTAFYLCASSRGGSGNTIYFGEGSWLTVV.

The gene calls are TRBV19 and TRBJ1-2; weak D call: TRBD1 (6 bases). The CDR3 covers 14 residues. CDR1 and CDR2 (germline): LNHDA, SQIVND (reference sequence). V shed 6 bases and J shed 3 bases, with 14 bases lying between them. CDR3 sequence: CASRPTGKDYGYTF. CDR3 bases: TGTGCCAGTAGGCCCACAGGGAAGGACTATGGCTACACCTTC. The full variable domain, its missing parts supplied by reference TRBV19 and TRBJ1-2, is DGGITQSPKYLFRKEGQNVTLSCEQNLNHDAMYWYRQDPGQGLRLIYYSQIVNDFQKGDIAEGYSVSREKKESFPLTVTSAQKNPTAFYLCASRPTGKDYGYTFGSGTRLTVV.

The V gene is TRBV5-4, the J gene TRBJ2-3; 9 bases match TRBD2. The ends lost 5 bases at V and 0 bases at J; junction bases unmatched: 7. The CDR3 length is 16 residues. The germline V gene has CDR1 SGHNT and CDR2 YYREEE (reference sequence). This CDR3 is CASSRELAGSTDTQYF. In DNA form, the CDR3 reads TGTGCCAGCAGTAGGGAGCTAGCGGGGAGCACAGATACGCAGTATTTT.

CDR3 in amino acids: CASSPNGETQYF. The CDR3 DNA reads TGTGCCAGCTCACCAAATGGAGAGACCCAGTACTTC. The chain carries TRBV18 and TRBJ2-5; D remains unclear. CDR3 size: 12 residues. V was shortened by 2 bases and J by 4 bases, with 5 bases between the two germline ends. Germline lookup yields CDR1 KGHSH and CDR2 LQKENI.

The sample holds one count of this clone. Other nucleotide sequences from this sample produce the same CDR3. The genes are TRBV5-1 and TRBJ2-3, with D tentatively TRBD1 (6 bases). Germline CDR1 is SGHRS and CDR2 is YFSETQ. The V and J ends lost 0 bases and 1 base respectively, with 6 bases between them. This CDR3 spans 14 amino acids. The CDR3 DNA reads TGCGCCAGCAGCTTGGGGACAGGCACAGATACGCAGTATTTT. It specifies CASSLGTGTDTQYF.

This clone occurred once. V usage is TRBV14 and J usage is TRBJ1-2; possibly TRBD1 for D (5 bases). V lost 1 base, J lost 7 bases, and 13 bases lay in between. Germline loops: CDR1 SGHDN, CDR2 FVKESK. This CDR3 comprises 14 residues. The CDR3 here is CASSQARGVGGYTF. DNA of the CDR3: TGTGCCAGCAGCCAAGCACGAGGGGTCGGTGGCTACACCTTC.

This chain joins TRBV19 and TRBJ1-1; 7 nucleotides agree with TRBD1. The CDR3 consists of 16 residues. Germline loops: CDR1 LNHDA, CDR2 SQIVND (reference sequence). The V and J ends lost 5 bases and 3 bases, in that order; junction bases with no gene match: 12. CDR3 sequence: CASSPRRQGGYTEAFF. The CDR3 coding sequence is TGTGCCAGTAGTCCCCGTCGACAGGGAGGTTACACTGAAGCTTTCTTT.

J is TRBJ2-3 and V is TRBV19; either TRBD1 or TRBD2 may fit D (6 bases each). Germline V lookup: CDR1 LNHDA, CDR2 SQIVND (reference sequence). CDR3 length: 14 amino acids. V lost 6 bases, J lost 4 bases, and 14 bases lay in between. The CDR3 DNA reads as TGTGCCAGTAGCTTCGAGGGGGGACCAGATACGCAGTATTTT. This gives the protein CASSFEGGPDTQYF.

The gene calls are TRBV11-3 and TRBJ2-2; D not resolved. The CDR3 covers 13 residues. CDR1 is SGHNT and CDR2 is YENEEA in the germline V gene. Trimming cost V 5 bases and J 4 bases, with 8 bases left between them. The chain's CDR3 is CASSPVFTGELFF. The CDR3 DNA reads as TGTGCCAGCAGCCCAGTTTTCACCGGGGAGCTGTTTTTT.

The chain combines TRBV4-2 with TRBJ2-6; D call uncertain. V shed 5 bases and J shed 0 bases, with 14 bases lying between them. CDR3 length: 17 amino acids. The germline CDR1 and CDR2 sequences are LGHNA and YNFKEQ. The CDR3 nucleotides are TGTGCCAGCAGCAGGCTGGACGGAACCTCTGGGGCCAACGTCCTGACTTTC. Its translation is CASSRLDGTSGANVLTF.

The rearrangement uses TRBV6-1 and TRBJ2-1; 10 bases are a match to TRBD2. V dropped 2 bases and J dropped 1; count of bases not matched to a gene: 5. The CDR3 spans 17 residues. Per germline, CDR1 MNHNS and CDR2 SASEGT. CDR3 amino acids: CASSEFSGGASYNEQFF. In DNA, the CDR3 is TGTGCCAGCAGTGAATTCAGCGGGGGGGCTTCCTACAATGAGCAGTTCTTC.

In its sample, this clone was seen once. One end of the junction is discordant with germline, which a read error may explain. The rearrangement joins TRBV19 to TRBJ1-1, with 7 nucleotides matching TRBD1. In germline, CDR1 is LNHDA, CDR2 SQIVND (reference sequence). The CDR3 loop spans 15 amino acids. For the CDR3, the DNA is TGTGCCAGTAGGAGGGGGCGGGGTCAGAACCCTGAAGCTTTCTTT. It yields the protein CASRRGRGQNPEAFF.

V is TRBV2 and J is TRBJ2-5; the D is unclear. With 9 bases removed from V and 5 bases from J, the gap between germline ends came to 19 bases. Germline V gene lookup returns CDR1 SNHLY and CDR2 FYNNEI. CDR3 length: 14 amino acids. CDR3 nucleotide sequence: TGTGCCAGTCTTTTGGCCCCTATCCAGGAGACCCAGTACTTC. Amino acids: CASLLAPIQETQYF.

The J gene is TRBJ2-7, the V gene TRBV7-9; D gene unclear. V was shortened by 2 bases and J by 6 bases, with 14 bases between the two germline ends. The germline CDR1 and CDR2 sequences are SEHNR and FQNEAQ (reference sequence). The CDR3 has 14 residues. The CDR3 DNA is TGTGCCAGCAGCTTAAACCCGCCGATATCCGAGCAGTACTTC. Encoded protein: CASSLNPPISEQYF.

A single count supports this clone. The V gene is TRBV19, the J gene TRBJ1-5; D may be TRBD1 (5 bases). Germline lookup yields CDR1 LNHDA and CDR2 SQIVND (reference sequence). The germline V and J ends were trimmed by 5 bases and 7 bases, with 21 bases remaining between them. The CDR3 loop spans 16 amino acids. The CDR3 bases are TGTGCCAGTAGTGGGGGGACGTTACCCGGCGGGCAGCCCCAGCATTTT. Amino acid sequence: CASSGGTLPGGQPQHF.

The CDR3 DNA sequence: TGTGCCAGTAGTATTAGGCAGGGCTCTAGCAATCAGCCCCAGCATTTT. Translated: CASSIRQGSSNQPQHF. The V gene is TRBV19, the J gene TRBJ1-5; possible D gene TRBD1, 5 bases. This CDR3 has 16 amino acids. Trimming removed 3 bases at V and 0 bases at J, with 12 bases between. Germline V gene lookup returns CDR1 LNHDA and CDR2 SQIVND (reference sequence).

This chain uses TRBV11-2 with TRBJ2-7, with D perhaps matching TRBD1 or TRBD2 (5 bases each). This CDR3 is built from 12 residues. V was cut by 5 bases and J by 12 bases, with 17 bases left in between. The germline V gene encodes CDR1 SGHAT and CDR2 FQNNGV. The DNA for the CDR3 is TGTGCCAGCAGCCTGCCAGAGGGGTTTCCGTACTTC. Translating gives CASSLPEGFPYF. The whole variable domain, remainder taken from reference TRBV11-2 and TRBJ2-7, is EAGVAQSPRYKIIEKRQSVAFWCNPISGHATLYWYQQILGQGPKLLIQFQNNGVVDDSQLPKDRFSAERLKGVDSTLKIQPAKLEDSAVYLCASSLPEGFPYFGPGTRLTVT.

As DNA, the CDR3 is TGTGCCAGTAGTATTGGGGGCGGAGGCACTGAAGCTTTCTTT. Its protein is CASSIGGGGTEAFF. The chain uses TRBV19 and TRBJ1-1; a weak D match, TRBD1 (6 bases). The CDR3 consists of 14 residues. The ends were cut back, 3 bases at V and 4 bases at J, with 12 bases in the middle. Germline lookup yields CDR1 LNHDA and CDR2 SQIVND (reference sequence).

A remark on this clone: Compared with germline, one end of the junction differs, possibly owing to a read error. The rearrangement joins TRBV5-6 to TRBJ2-7, with a possible D match to TRBD1 (6 bases). Germline CDR1 is SGHDT and CDR2 is YYEEEE. The length of the CDR3 is 17 residues. In DNA form, the CDR3 reads TGTGCCAGCACCTTGGGACATCCCCTCTTTTACACATACGAGCAGTACTTC. It is translated as CASTLGHPLFYTYEQYF.

This rearrangement joins TRBV10-2 to TRBJ2-7, with 10 bases matching TRBD1. V shed 4 bases, J shed 7 bases, and the junction held 7 bases outside the gene matches. The germline gives CDR1 WSHSY, CDR2 SAAADI. CDR3 length: 14 residues. CDR3 residues: CASSGGDRGEEQYF. The CDR3 DNA reads as TGCGCCAGCAGTGGGGGGGACAGGGGAGAGGAGCAGTACTTC.

This chain links TRBV7-9 with TRBJ2-5, with D possibly TRBD1 on 6 matching bases. Germline V gene sequence: CDR1 SEHNR, CDR2 FQNEAQ (reference sequence). V lost 4 bases, J lost 4 bases, and 16 bases lay in between. This CDR3 spans 15 amino acids. CDR3 region: CASSYNSPRGETQYF. CDR3 nucleotide sequence: TGTGCCAGCAGCTACAACAGCCCCAGGGGAGAGACCCAGTACTTC.

The chain joins TRBV30 to TRBJ2-7; D is possibly TRBD2 (6 bases). V lost 1 base and J 3 bases, leaving 13 bases between the germline ends. Germline V gene lookup returns CDR1 GTSNPN and CDR2 SVGIG (reference sequence). The CDR3 length is 14 residues. This CDR3 reads CAWSEVGRGYEQYF. DNA of the CDR3: TGTGCCTGGAGTGAGGTGGGGCGGGGCTACGAGCAGTACTTC.

This clone was seen a single time. The gene calls are TRBV18 and TRBJ1-6; 7 bases fit TRBD1. The CDR3 has 15 residues. CDR1 KGHSH and CDR2 LQKENI come from the germline V gene. With 2 bases clipped from V and 8 bases from J, the junction kept 6 bases outside the gene matches. CDR3 nucleotides: TGTGCCAGCTCACCAACGGGACAGCGGGATTCACCCCTCCACTTT. As protein: CASSPTGQRDSPLHF.

The chain carries TRBV5-6 and TRBJ1-1, with a possible D match to TRBD1 (5 bases). The germline V gene encodes CDR1 SGHDT and CDR2 YYEEEE. This CDR3 contains 13 residues. The ends were cut back, 1 base at V and 6 bases at J, with 10 bases in the middle. CDR3 bases: TGTGCCAGCAGCTTGATGAGGGGTTCTGAAGCTTTCTTT. Translated: CASSLMRGSEAFF.

This clone was picked up one time. The chain carries TRBV7-9 and TRBJ1-2; 11 nucleotides align to TRBD1. There are 14 residues in the CDR3. J lost 8 bases, V lost 3 bases, and 5 bases had no gene match. CDR1 is SEHNR and CDR2 is FQNEAQ in the germline V gene (reference sequence). The CDR3 DNA follows: TGTGCCAGCAGCTTCCGGACAGGGGGCTTCGGCTACACCTTC. Translated, it gives CASSFRTGGFGYTF. Looking up the rest from reference TRBV7-9 and TRBJ1-2 gives the full variable domain: DTGVSQNPRHKITKRGQNVTFRCDPISEHNRLYWYRQTLGQGPEFLTYFQNEAQLEKSRLLSDRFSAERPKGSFSTLEIQRTEQGDSAMYLCASSFRTGGFGYTFGSGTRLTVV.

This chain uses TRBV6-6 with TRBJ1-4; the match to TRBD1 covers 7 bases. The germline V gene has CDR1 MNHNY and CDR2 SVGAGI (reference sequence). V shed 2 bases and J 6 bases; nucleotides not matched to a gene: 0. This CDR3 is built from 13 residues. CDR3 bases: TGTGCCAGCAGTTACGGACAGGATGAAAAACTGTTTTTT. Its protein is CASSYGQDEKLFF.

The gene calls are TRBV19 and TRBJ1-6; 8 bases agree with TRBD1. Germline V CDR1 and CDR2: LNHDA, SQIVND (reference sequence). The junction had 2 bases not matched to a gene; V was cut back by 3 bases and J by 7 bases. The CDR3 sequence is 14 residues long. The CDR3 reads CASSINRGNSPLHF. CDR3 in DNA: TGTGCCAGTAGTATTAACAGGGGGAATTCACCCCTCCACTTT.